The text below deals with one T cell receptor beta chain. Its specificity is unknown. This specimen comes from a study of cytomegalovirus exposure and HLA in healthy donors. Study findings and constraints: Cytomegalovirus-associated status was assigned to 164 TCR beta chains. Per published reports, the classifier diagnosed cytomegalovirus status with high specificity and sensitivity.

Primers for the PCR totalled 60 Vbeta and 13 Jbeta. Method: immunoSEQ multiplex PCR; TCRdb's copy keeps in-frame clones and lacks some. The repertoire consists of fewer than 90,000 clones, with 65% to 80% occurring once and the leading ten covering 10%. The germline V gene encodes CDR1 LNHNV and CDR2 YYDKDF (reference sequence). V lost 2 bases, J lost 0 bases, and 1 base stayed unmatched. The length of the CDR3 is 14 residues. The sequence was collected from a man aged 30 to 45 in good health and CMV-seropositive. The sample was PBMCs. The J gene is TRBJ2-7, the V gene TRBV15; 7 bases map to TRBD1. CDR3 protein: CATSRRQGSYEQYF. CDR3 nucleotides: TGTGCCACCAGCAGACGACAGGGCTCCTACGAGCAGTACTTC.